A single T cell receptor beta chain is shown here with its context. Cohorts were based on clinical histories the participants reported. Profiled with immunoSEQ multiplex PCR; TCRdb holds only in-frame clones, not every one. The sample carries 150,000 to 200,000 clones, approximately 80% recorded once. This sample is drawn from a study of blood T cell repertoires in COVID-19. The germline CDR1 and CDR2 sequences are MNHNS and SASEGT. This CDR3 has 18 residues. V was trimmed by 0 bases and J by 0 bases, leaving 14 bases between them. The V gene is TRBV6-1, the J gene TRBJ1-4; tentatively, D is TRBD1 (5 bases). The sequenced sample was PBMCs or T cells enriched from blood (not recorded which). The clonotype was recovered from a woman in her sixties who had recovered from COVID-19. The CDR3 sequence: CASSEARGRYSTNEKLFF. The CDR3 bases are TGTGCCAGCAGTGAAGCGCGGGGCAGGTACTCAACTAATGAAAAACTGTTTTTT.